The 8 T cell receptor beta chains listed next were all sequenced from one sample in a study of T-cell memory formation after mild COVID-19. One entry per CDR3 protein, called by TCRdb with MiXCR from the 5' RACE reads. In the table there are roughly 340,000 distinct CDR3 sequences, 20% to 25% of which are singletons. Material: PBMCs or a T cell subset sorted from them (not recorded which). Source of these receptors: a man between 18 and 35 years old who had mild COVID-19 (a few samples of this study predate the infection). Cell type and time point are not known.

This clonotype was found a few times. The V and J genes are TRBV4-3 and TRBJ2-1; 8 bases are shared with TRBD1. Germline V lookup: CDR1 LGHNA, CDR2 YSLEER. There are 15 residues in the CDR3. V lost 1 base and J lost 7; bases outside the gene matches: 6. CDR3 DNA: TGCGCCAGCAGCCAAGGACAGGGGCGAGGGAATGAGCAGTTCTTC. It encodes CASSQGQGRGNEQFF.

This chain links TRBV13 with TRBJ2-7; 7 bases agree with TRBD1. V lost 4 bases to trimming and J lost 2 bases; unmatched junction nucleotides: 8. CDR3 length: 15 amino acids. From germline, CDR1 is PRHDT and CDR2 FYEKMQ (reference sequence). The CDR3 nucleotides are TGTGCCAGCAGCTCCAGACAGGGTTCCCCCTACGAGCAGTACTTC. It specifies CASSSRQGSPYEQYF.

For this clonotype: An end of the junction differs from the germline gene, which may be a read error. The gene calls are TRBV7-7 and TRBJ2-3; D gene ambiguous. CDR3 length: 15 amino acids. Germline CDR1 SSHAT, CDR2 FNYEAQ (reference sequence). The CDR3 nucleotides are TGTGCTAGCAGCTTAGAAGGATTTGGGACAGATACGCAGTATTTT. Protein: CASSLEGFGTDTQYF.

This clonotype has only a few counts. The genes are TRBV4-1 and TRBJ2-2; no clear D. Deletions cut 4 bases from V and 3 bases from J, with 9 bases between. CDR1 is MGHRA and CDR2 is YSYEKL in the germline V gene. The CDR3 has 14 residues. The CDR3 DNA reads TGCGCCAGCAGCCTGGACCGCTACACCGGGGAGCTGTTTTTT. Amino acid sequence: CASSLDRYTGELFF.

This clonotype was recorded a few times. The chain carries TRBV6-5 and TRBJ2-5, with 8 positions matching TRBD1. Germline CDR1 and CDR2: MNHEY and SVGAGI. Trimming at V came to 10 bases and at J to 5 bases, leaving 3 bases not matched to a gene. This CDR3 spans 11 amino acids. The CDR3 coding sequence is TGTGCCACAGGGGGCGCGGAGACCCAGTACTTC. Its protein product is CATGGAETQYF.

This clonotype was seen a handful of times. The CDR3 sequence is CASSGTPEDTQYF. The DNA for the CDR3 is TGTGCCAGCAGTGGGACTCCCGAGGATACGCAGTATTTT. V is TRBV2 and J is TRBJ2-3; maybe TRBD2 (5 bases). The V gene lost 4 bases and the J gene lost 6 bases, with 11 bases spanning the gap. Germline assignment: CDR1 SNHLY and CDR2 FYNNEI. This CDR3 is built from 13 residues.

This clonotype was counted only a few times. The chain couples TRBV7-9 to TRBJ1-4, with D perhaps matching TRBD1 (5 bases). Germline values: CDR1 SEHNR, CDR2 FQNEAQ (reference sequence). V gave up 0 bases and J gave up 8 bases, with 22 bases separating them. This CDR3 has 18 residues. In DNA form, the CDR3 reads TGTGCCAGCAGCTTAGCGTCGATTAGACAGCTGACGAAGGAAAAACTGTTTTTT. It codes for CASSLASIRQLTKEKLFF.

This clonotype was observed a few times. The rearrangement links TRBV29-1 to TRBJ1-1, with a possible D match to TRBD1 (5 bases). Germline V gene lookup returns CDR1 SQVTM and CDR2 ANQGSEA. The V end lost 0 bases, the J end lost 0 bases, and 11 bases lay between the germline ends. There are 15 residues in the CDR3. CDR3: CSVEDPQGVNTEAFF. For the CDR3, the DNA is TGCAGCGTTGAAGATCCGCAGGGTGTGAACACTGAAGCTTTCTTT.